The 24 T cell receptor beta chains given below trace back to one sample, sequenced in a study of graft-versus-host responses after intestinal transplantation. These receptors have no identified antigens. The data were produced by immunoSEQ multiplex PCR, yet TCRdb's version contains in-frame clones alone and is incomplete. The sample has some 85,000 clones; roughly 91% are singletons. Source: unstimulated CD8+ T cells sorted from spleen or lymph node cells, taken before transplant. Source of these receptors: a human donor who was the organ donor for an intestinal transplant.

The V and J genes are TRBV5-4 and TRBJ1-2, with D possibly being TRBD1 (6 bases). The V gene lost 4 bases and the J gene lost 5 bases, with 12 bases spanning the gap. Per germline, CDR1 SGHNT and CDR2 YYREEE (reference sequence). The CDR3 has 13 amino acids. The DNA for the CDR3 is TGTGCCAGCAGCCCGGGGGCGGGGTATGGCTACACCTTC. Translated: CASSPGAGYGYTF.

The V and J genes are TRBV6-6 and TRBJ1-6, with D possibly TRBD1 on 6 matching bases. The V gene lost 2 bases and the J gene lost 2 bases, with 7 bases spanning the gap. Germline assignment: CDR1 MNHNY and CDR2 SVGAGI (reference sequence). This CDR3 comprises 15 residues. CDR3 protein: CASSYGGPYNSPLHF. The CDR3 bases are TGTGCCAGCAGTTACGGGGGGCCCTATAATTCACCCCTCCACTTT.

The rearrangement joins TRBV27 to TRBJ1-2; the D gene is possibly TRBD1 (5 bases). The CDR3 has 14 residues. The germline V gene has CDR1 MNHEY and CDR2 SMNVEV (reference sequence). V shed 1 base and J shed 5 bases, with 11 bases lying between them. The CDR3 is CASSLLSGGYGYTF. The DNA for the CDR3 is TGTGCCAGCAGTTTATTGTCGGGGGGGTATGGCTACACCTTC.

This chain uses TRBV2 with TRBJ1-5, with D uncertain. The CDR3 loop spans 19 amino acids. V was cut by 0 bases and J by 2 bases, with 20 bases left in between. Germline CDR1 SNHLY, CDR2 FYNNEI. DNA for the CDR3: TGTGCCAGCAGTGAAGCTTTGGAGGGCCCGTCCCTCCGCAATCAGCCCCAGCATTTT. It is translated as CASSEALEGPSLRNQPQHF.

This chain uses TRBV27 with TRBJ2-7, with TRBD1 as a possible D gene (7 bases). Between the trimmed V and J ends, which lost 4 bases and 7 bases, there was a span of 23 bases. Germline CDR1 and CDR2: MNHEY and SMNVEV (reference sequence). The CDR3 has 16 amino acids. The CDR3 region is CASSSLGAGGSGEQYF. The CDR3, as DNA: TGTGCCAGCAGTTCCCTCGGGGCAGGGGGGTCAGGTGAGCAGTACTTC.

This chain uses TRBV27 with TRBJ1-2, with D hard to call. This CDR3 has 11 residues. Germline lookup yields CDR1 MNHEY and CDR2 SMNVEV (reference sequence). Trimming pared 8 bases from V and 4 bases from J, leaving 8 bases between. The chain's CDR3 is CASAGFYGYTF. CDR3 nucleotide sequence: TGTGCCAGCGCCGGGTTCTATGGCTACACCTTC.

This chain uses TRBV30 with TRBJ2-7; D remains ambiguous. Germline CDR1 GTSNPN, CDR2 SVGIG (reference sequence). This CDR3 has 11 amino acids. Trimming shortened V by 2 bases and J by 12 bases, and 14 bases separated the two germline ends. CDR3 DNA sequence: TGTGCCTGGAGTTATGGGCCCCAAACGTACTTC. Amino acid sequence: CAWSYGPQTYF.

This clone was detected only once. This chain joins TRBV6-1 and TRBJ2-3; tentative D call: TRBD2 (6 bases). Per germline, CDR1 MNHNS and CDR2 SASEGT. The CDR3 length is 16 residues. Trimming took 2 bases from V and 4 from J, leaving 16 bases between them. CDR3 loop: CASSENTAGRADTQYF. The DNA of the CDR3 is TGTGCCAGCAGTGAAAATACTGCCGGGAGAGCAGATACGCAGTATTTT.

This chain uses TRBV5-1 with TRBJ1-1; D might be TRBD1 (6 bases). Trimming left V 3 bases short and J 0 bases short, with 12 bases between. This CDR3 is built from 15 residues. CDR1 SGHRS and CDR2 YFSETQ come from the germline V gene. CDR3 nucleotide sequence: TGCGCCAGCAGCTCCGACAGGTTAATGAACACTGAAGCTTTCTTT. Translated, it gives CASSSDRLMNTEAFF.

The chain is built from TRBV18 and TRBJ1-3; D gene ambiguous. The CDR3 length is 19 residues. Per the germline V gene, CDR1 is KGHSH and CDR2 is LQKENI. Trimming took off 3 bases at V and 3 bases at J, with 24 bases between the two ends. The CDR3 here is CASSPSPSGDLDLGNTIYF. Here the CDR3 DNA reads TGTGCCAGCTCACCGTCCCCCTCTGGGGATCTCGACCTTGGAAACACCATATATTTT.

The chain combines TRBV4-1 with TRBJ2-7; the D is unclear. In germline, CDR1 is MGHRA, CDR2 YSYEKL. Trimming shortened V by 1 base and J by 2 bases, and 9 bases separated the two germline ends. The CDR3 length is 14 residues. CDR3 protein: CASSQGGRTYEQYF. CDR3 coding DNA: TGCGCCAGCAGCCAAGGTGGTAGAACCTACGAGCAGTACTTC.

This clone was observed once. The chain's CDR3 is CASSLVDTQYF. CDR3 nucleotide sequence: TGTGCCAGCAGCTTGGTAGATACGCAGTATTTT. V gene TRBV7-8 combines with J gene TRBJ2-3, with D unresolved. Germline V gene data show CDR1 as SGHVS and CDR2 as FQNEAQ. Trimming left V 3 bases short and J 5 bases short, with 3 bases between. This CDR3 is 11 amino acids long. The whole variable domain, remainder taken from reference TRBV7-8 and TRBJ2-3, is GAGVSQSPRYKVAKRGQDVALRCDPISGHVSLFWYQQALGQGPEFLTYFQNEAQLDKSGLPSDRFFAERPEGSVSTLKIQRTQQEDSAVYLCASSLVDTQYFGPGTRLTVL.

This chain uses TRBV27 with TRBJ1-2, with 9 bases identical to TRBD1. The CDR3 runs to 14 residues. Per germline, CDR1 MNHEY and CDR2 SMNVEV (reference sequence). The V gene end was trimmed by 5 bases and the J gene end by 5 bases; junction bases not matched to a gene: 6. The CDR3 protein is CASSAGTGWYGYTF. As DNA, the CDR3 is TGTGCCAGCAGTGCCGGGACAGGGTGGTATGGCTACACCTTC.

V and J are TRBV13 and TRBJ2-2, with 10 nucleotides matching TRBD2. The trim removed 6 bases at V and 1 base at J, leaving 11 bases unmatched. Germline CDR1 PRHDT, CDR2 FYEKMQ (reference sequence). The length of the CDR3 is 18 residues. The CDR3 nucleotides are TGTGCCAGCAGTTCCACCGGACTAGCGGAGAGGAACACCGGGGAGCTGTTTTTT. Translated, it gives CASSSTGLAERNTGELFF.

This clone was detected only once. The V call is TRBV4-1, the J call TRBJ2-2; 10 bases are a match to TRBD1. The CDR3 runs to 16 residues. The germline CDR1 and CDR2 sequences are MGHRA and YSYEKL. V shed 4 bases, J shed 2 bases, and the junction held 4 bases outside the gene matches. In nucleotides, the CDR3 is TGCGCCAGCAGCCGACAGGGGGCACTAAACACCGGGGAGCTGTTTTTT. Translation gives CASSRQGALNTGELFF.

The chain couples TRBV4-1 to TRBJ2-7, with 9 bases identical to TRBD1. Germline CDR1 MGHRA, CDR2 YSYEKL. The CDR3 runs 15 residues. The junction had 6 bases not matched to a gene; V was cut back by 2 bases and J by 4 bases. The CDR3 loop is CASSQLWTGAYEQYF. The CDR3 region has the DNA TGCGCCAGCAGCCAACTGTGGACAGGGGCTTACGAGCAGTACTTC.

The chain recombines TRBV27 with TRBJ2-7; D possibly corresponds to TRBD1 (5 bases). Trimming cost V 5 bases and J 2 bases, with 16 bases left between them. Germline V gene sequence: CDR1 MNHEY, CDR2 SMNVEV (reference sequence). The CDR3 covers 15 residues. As DNA, the CDR3 is TGTGCCAGCAGTGTCAGTGACAGTTCGGCCTACGAGCAGTACTTC. It is translated as CASSVSDSSAYEQYF.

This clone was seen a handful of times. The J gene is TRBJ1-1, the V gene TRBV5-6; no definite D call. The CDR3 length is 13 residues. V gave up 4 bases and J gave up 11 bases, with 18 bases separating them. Germline CDR1 SGHDT, CDR2 YYEEEE. Here the CDR3 reads CASSLILVSTAFF. The CDR3 DNA reads TGTGCCAGCAGCCTTATTCTGGTCTCCACGGCTTTCTTT.

This chain uses TRBV4-1 with TRBJ2-7; TRBD2 aligns across 8 bases. Trimming removed 0 bases from V and 3 bases from J; junction bases left unmatched: 1. The CDR3 is 14 residues long. Germline CDR1 MGHRA, CDR2 YSYEKL. CDR3 bases: TGCGCCAGCAGCCAAGAACGGGGGGGCTACGAGCAGTACTTC. This sequence encodes CASSQERGGYEQYF.

V and J are TRBV5-1 and TRBJ2-7; 12 bases are a match to TRBD2. V was pared by 0 bases and J by 3 bases, with 7 bases of the junction left unmatched. This CDR3 spans 17 amino acids. The V gene's germline CDR1 is SGHRS and CDR2 YFSETQ. The CDR3 reads CASSLGIAGLAGYEQYF. DNA of the CDR3: TGCGCCAGCAGCTTGGGTATAGCGGGACTAGCGGGCTACGAGCAGTACTTC.

The chain recombines TRBV15 with TRBJ1-1; unclear D gene. Trimming pared 2 bases from V and 3 bases from J, leaving 19 bases between. CDR1 and CDR2 (germline): LNHNV, YYDKDF (reference sequence). The CDR3 consists of 17 residues. The CDR3 DNA follows: TGTGCCACCAGCAGACGCAAATTCGAGGTCTGGGACACTGAAGCTTTCTTT. This gives the protein CATSRRKFEVWDTEAFF. The entire variable domain, with the rest obtained from reference TRBV15 and TRBJ1-1, is as follows: DAMVIQNPRYQVTQFGKPVTLSCSQTLNHNVMYWYQQKSSQAPKLLFHYYDKDFNNEADTPDNFQSRRPNTSFCFLDIRSPGLGDTAMYLCATSRRKFEVWDTEAFFGQGTRLTVV.

This clone was seen only once. The chain joins TRBV6-5 to TRBJ1-2; weak D call: TRBD1 (6 bases). The length of the CDR3 is 14 residues. The V and J ends lost 6 bases and 2 bases respectively, with 13 bases between them. The germline CDR1 and CDR2 sequences are MNHEY and SVGAGI. Here the CDR3 reads CASSRRQVNYGYTF. The DNA for the CDR3 is TGTGCCAGCAGCCGAAGACAGGTCAACTATGGCTACACCTTC.

V and J are TRBV19 and TRBJ2-7, with 7 positions matching TRBD1. CDR3 length: 15 residues. In germline, CDR1 is LNHDA, CDR2 SQIVND (reference sequence). Trimming removed 4 bases from V and 7 bases from J; junction bases left unmatched: 13. The CDR3 DNA follows: TGTGCCAGTAGTAACCCCGGACAGGCCGTCTTTGAGCAGTACTTC. Its protein is CASSNPGQAVFEQYF.

This clone was detected a few times. The chain couples TRBV6-5 to TRBJ1-1, with TRBD1 as a possible D gene (5 bases). Germline assignment: CDR1 MNHEY and CDR2 SVGAGI. The CDR3 is 13 amino acids. Trimming pared 6 bases from V and 6 bases from J, leaving 14 bases between. DNA for the CDR3: TGTGCCAGCAGCCCACTTGCGGGGGCTGAAGCTTTCTTT. It translates to CASSPLAGAEAFF.